This T cell receptor (beta chain) was identified during a study of blood T cell repertoires in COVID-19. This table comes from immunoSEQ multiplex PCR, and its TCRdb copy is limited to in-frame clones, with some not included. The table includes over 150,000 clones, approximately 82% detected once. Germline V gene data show CDR1 as SGHNT and CDR2 as YYREEE (reference sequence). The CDR3 has 14 amino acids. Trimming took 4 bases from V and 2 from J; bases not matched to a gene: 6. This sequence was found in a human donor with acute or convalescent COVID-19. The donor label of this sample is uncertain. The chain is built from TRBV5-4 and TRBJ2-7; TRBD1 agrees at 7 bases. The material sequenced was peripheral blood. The CDR3 loop reads CASSPSDRTYEQYF. Written as DNA, the CDR3 is TGTGCCAGCAGCCCTTCGGACAGGACCTACGAGCAGTACTTC.